This T cell receptor (beta chain) comes out of a study of T cell responses to AZD1222 COVID-19 vaccine. Study overall: Second-dose schedules of about 4 or about 12 weeks were combined.

Per the germline V gene, CDR1 is KGHDR and CDR2 is SFDVKD. CDR3 length: 18 residues. The junction had 7 bases not matched to a gene; V was cut back by 4 bases and J by 0 bases. General observations from the study: At baseline, just a handful of AZD1222 recipients tested seropositive. A mostly white British donor set with more females was recruited, and clonal diversity was possibly underestimated.

Assay: immunoSEQ multiplex PCR; the TCRdb copy retains only in-frame clones and omits some. Of around 70,000 clones listed, 86% are singletons. Concerning this clone: Its specificity is unknown.

The sample in question was peripheral blood, obtained on day 0 of AZD1222 vaccination. The clonotype originates from an adult in good health. The rearrangement links TRBV24-1 to TRBJ2-1, with TRBD1 matching over 11 bases. CDR3 sequence reads: CATSDHSGTGGSYNEQFF. The CDR3 coding sequence is TGTGCCACCAGTGACCACTCCGGGACAGGGGGCTCCTACAATGAGCAGTTCTTC.